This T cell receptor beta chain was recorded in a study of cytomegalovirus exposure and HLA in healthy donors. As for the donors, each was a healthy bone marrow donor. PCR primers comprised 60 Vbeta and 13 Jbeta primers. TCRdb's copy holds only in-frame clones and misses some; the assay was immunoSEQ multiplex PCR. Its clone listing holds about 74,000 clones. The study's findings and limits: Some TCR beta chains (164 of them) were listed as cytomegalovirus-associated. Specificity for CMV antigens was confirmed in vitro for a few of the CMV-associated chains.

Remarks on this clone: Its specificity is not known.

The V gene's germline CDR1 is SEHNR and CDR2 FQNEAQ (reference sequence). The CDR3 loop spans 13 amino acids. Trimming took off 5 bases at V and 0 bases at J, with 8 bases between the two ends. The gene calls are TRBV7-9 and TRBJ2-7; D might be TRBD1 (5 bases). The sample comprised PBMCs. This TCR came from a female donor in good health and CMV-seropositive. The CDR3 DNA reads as TGTGCCAGCAGCAAAGACAGCTCCTACGAGCAGTACTTC. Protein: CASSKDSSYEQYF.